The entry below gives a single T cell receptor (beta chain) sequence along with its context. Its cognate antigen is unknown. Preparation of the TCRbeta library was carried out with unique molecular identifiers. TCRdb re-called the PCR reads with MiXCR, one entry per CDR3 protein. The top ten clones hold 30% to 45% of a sample with 500,000 to 600,000 distinct CDR3 sequences, 27% of them seen once. The data derive from a study of T-cell reconstitution after alpha-beta-depleted transplantation in children. Study conclusions and caveats: Fresh T-cell production supplied most of the T-cell counts and diversity seen one year after transplant.

V was clipped by 2 bases and J by 8 bases; unmatched bases: 6. CDR3 length: 15 residues. CDR1 is SGHDN and CDR2 is FVKESK in the germline V gene. The clonotype originates from a boy younger than two with Wiskott-Aldrich syndrome, due to receive a stem cell transplant. The sample was PBMCs, taken before TCRalphabeta/CD19-depleted stem cell transplant. V gene TRBV14 combines with J gene TRBJ2-2, with 9 bases that match TRBD2. As DNA, the CDR3 is TGTGCCAGCAGCCAAACCTTAGCGGGAGTGGGGGAGCTGTTTTTT. Translated, it gives CASSQTLAGVGELFF.